Each of the 2 T cell receptor beta chains below was sequenced from the same sample in a study of T cell repertoires in cytomegalovirus infection. TCRdb fed the reads into MiXCR, producing one record per CDR3 protein. The profile shows approximately 630,000 distinct CDR3 sequences, roughly 26% of them singletons. Sequences were obtained from CD8+ T cells from PBMCs. The source is a human donor in good health (CMV status not recorded). Some clones in this sample may be carry-over from other donors' samples.

This clonotype appeared many times. The chain links TRBV6-6 to TRBJ1-3, with D possibly being TRBD1 (6 bases). Deletions cut 0 bases from V and 8 bases from J, with 29 bases between. CDR1 and CDR2 (germline): MNHNY, SVGAGI (reference sequence). The CDR3 totals 20 residues. The CDR3 nucleotides are TGTGCCAGCAGTTACTCGTGGGGGCTCACTCGACACTCTAGTGGGGACACCATATATTTT. It translates to CASSYSWGLTRHSSGDTIYF.

Worth noting for this clonotype: Mismatch with germline at one junction end may stem from a read error. The chain employs TRBV7-1 and TRBJ2-5; tentative D call: TRBD1 (7 bases). TRBV7-1 is an ORF for which the function is uncertain. The CDR3 has 14 amino acids. CDR3 region: CVSSAGQHQETQYF. The CDR3 coding sequence is TGTGTCAGCAGCGCGGGACAGCACCAAGAGACCCAGTACTTC.